This T cell receptor (beta chain) was retrieved from a study of identical twins. Study-wide results and caveats: Fewer insertions characterized abundant cord blood beta clonotypes, whereas memory repertoires showed none. Conclusions came from cross-sectional statistical analysis, not from following the same donors.

No donor was unhealthy or non-Caucasian. Concerning this clonotype: Its antigen is as yet unknown.

Per germline, CDR1 SGHVS and CDR2 FNYEAQ. This CDR3 spans 14 amino acids. V lost 5 bases to trimming and J lost 11 bases, with 21 bases between them. A universal primer site arose from template switching, and cDNA bore unique molecular identifiers. From the 5' RACE reads, TCRdb called clonotypes with MiXCR, one entry per CDR3 protein. Of 1.5 million to 2 million distinct CDR3 sequences in the sample, about 32% are singletons; the top ten hold over 0.25%. This rearrangement joins TRBV7-6 to TRBJ2-5; possibly TRBD1 for D (6 bases). The sample consisted of cord blood. The sequence derives from a newborn girl in good health. CDR3 sequence reads: CASSPYLGGDEQYF. DNA of the CDR3: TGTGCCAGCAGCCCCTACCTAGGGGGAGATGAGCAGTACTTC.